A single sample gave rise to the 17 T cell receptor beta chains below, sequenced in a study of blood T cell repertoires in COVID-19. The data were produced by immunoSEQ multiplex PCR, yet TCRdb's version contains in-frame clones alone and is incomplete. In the table there are roughly 81,000 clones, about 80% of which are singletons. The sequenced material came from peripheral blood. These receptors were collected from a woman aged 70-85 years with acute or convalescent COVID-19.

Points on this clone: The same CDR3 arises from other DNA sequences in this sample as well. This rearrangement joins TRBV5-1 to TRBJ1-2; D is possibly TRBD1 (6 bases). Germline V gene lookup returns CDR1 SGHRS and CDR2 YFSETQ. V lost 3 bases and J lost 0, with 9 bases in between. The CDR3 has 14 residues. The CDR3 is CASSSGQTNYGYTF. The CDR3, as DNA: TGCGCCAGCAGCTCTGGACAGACTAACTATGGCTACACCTTC.

V usage is TRBV10-3 and J usage is TRBJ1-1; D not certain. Per germline, CDR1 ENHRY and CDR2 SYGVKD. The CDR3 loop spans 15 amino acids. The V and J ends lost 0 bases and 5 bases respectively, with 13 bases between them. DNA of the CDR3: TGTGCCATCAGTGAGTCTCGGCAGACTGGGACTGAAGCTTTCTTT. It is translated as CAISESRQTGTEAFF.

This CDR3 reads CASSLGGPLNAILYGYTF. CDR3 DNA sequence: TGTGCCAGCAGCTTAGGGGGCCCCCTTAATGCGATTCTCTATGGCTACACCTTC. This chain uses TRBV7-9 with TRBJ1-2; a weak D match, TRBD1 (5 bases). Germline V gene data show CDR1 as SEHNR and CDR2 as FQNEAQ (reference sequence). The CDR3 runs 18 residues. V was cut by 1 base and J by 4 bases, with 22 bases left in between.

This chain connects TRBV5-4 to TRBJ2-3, with 13 bases lining up with TRBD2. Germline V gene sequence: CDR1 SGHNT, CDR2 YYREEE (reference sequence). The CDR3 extends over 16 amino acids. The V gene end was trimmed by 10 bases and the J gene end by 1 base; junction bases not matched to a gene: 9. The CDR3 here is CASTSGGAIGTDTQYF. CDR3 in DNA: TGTGCCTCTACTAGCGGGGGGGCCATAGGCACAGATACGCAGTATTTT.

The rearrangement links TRBV6-5 to TRBJ2-3; no definite D call. The CDR3 is made up of 14 amino acids. Looked up from germline, CDR1 is MNHEY and CDR2 is SVGAGI. V was trimmed by 7 bases and J by 1 base, leaving 12 bases between them. CDR3 loop: CASKTPLGTDTQYF. The CDR3, as DNA: TGTGCCAGCAAAACTCCACTTGGCACAGATACGCAGTATTTT.

The chain joins TRBV11-2 to TRBJ2-5; D perhaps matches TRBD1 (5 bases). Germline CDR1 SGHAT, CDR2 FQNNGV. There are 14 residues in the CDR3. The V end was cut by 2 bases, the J end by 5 bases, with 12 bases between. The CDR3, as DNA: TGTGCCAGCAGCTTAAGGCAGGGTGTGGAGACCCAGTACTTC. Amino acid sequence: CASSLRQGVETQYF. Complete variable domain (other parts from reference TRBV11-2 and TRBJ2-5): EAGVAQSPRYKIIEKRQSVAFWCNPISGHATLYWYQQILGQGPKLLIQFQNNGVVDDSQLPKDRFSAERLKGVDSTLKIQPAKLEDSAVYLCASSLRQGVETQYFGPGTRLLVL.

J is TRBJ1-5 and V is TRBV5-1; TRBD1 agrees at 8 bases. The CDR3 contains 15 residues. V lost 0 bases to trimming and J lost 3 bases; unmatched junction nucleotides: 2. Germline CDR1 SGHRS, CDR2 YFSETQ. The CDR3 bases are TGCGCCAGCAGCTTGGGGACAGGGCCCAATCAGCCCCAGCATTTT. Amino acids: CASSLGTGPNQPQHF.

V is TRBV27 and J is TRBJ2-7; D gene uncertain. This CDR3 contains 13 residues. Germline V gene data show CDR1 as MNHEY and CDR2 as SMNVEV (reference sequence). Between the trimmed V and J ends, which lost 5 bases and 0 bases, there was a span of 8 bases. CDR3 nucleotide sequence: TGTGCCAGCAGTCTACGGTACTCCTACGAGCAGTACTTC. It is translated as CASSLRYSYEQYF.

The chain uses TRBV6-1 and TRBJ1-2, with a tentative D call TRBD1 (5 bases). Looked up from germline, CDR1 is MNHNS and CDR2 is SASEGT. The CDR3 extends over 14 amino acids. With 0 bases removed from V and 5 bases from J, the gap between germline ends came to 10 bases. DNA for the CDR3: TGTGCCAGCAGTGAAGCGGTAGGGGCGTATGGCTACACCTTC. It specifies CASSEAVGAYGYTF.

The chain recombines TRBV3-1 (or the pseudogene TRBV3-2) with TRBJ1-2; 7 bases agree with TRBD1. CDR3 length equals 12 residues. CDR1 and CDR2 (germline): LGHDT, YNNKEL (reference sequence). Trimming removed 3 bases from V and 9 bases from J; junction bases left unmatched: 4. DNA of the CDR3: TGTGCCAGCAGCCATGAACAGGGGAGCTACACCTTC. This encodes CASSHEQGSYTF.

The J gene is TRBJ2-3, the V gene TRBV7-8, with 8 positions matching TRBD1. The CDR3 spans 14 residues. From germline, CDR1 is SGHVS and CDR2 FQNEAQ. Trimming cost V 5 bases and J 5 bases; bases outside gene matches: 6. The CDR3 coding sequence is TGTGCCAGCAGCCGCGGACAGGGTGGAGATACGCAGTATTTT. Amino acid sequence: CASSRGQGGDTQYF.

V is TRBV6-6 and J is TRBJ1-1; tentatively, D is TRBD1 (6 bases). Germline V gene data show CDR1 as MNHNY and CDR2 as SVGAGI (reference sequence). Between the trimmed V and J ends, which lost 5 bases and 3 bases, there was a span of 7 bases. This CDR3 comprises 12 residues. The CDR3 is CASSRTDTEAFF. CDR3 in DNA: TGTGCCAGCAGTAGGACAGACACTGAAGCTTTCTTT.

This rearrangement joins TRBV2 to TRBJ1-5, with D maybe TRBD1 (6 bases). The V and J ends lost 6 bases and 9 bases respectively, with 15 bases between them. Per the germline V gene, CDR1 is SNHLY and CDR2 is FYNNEI. This CDR3 region has 13 residues. CDR3 DNA sequence: TGTGCCAGCAGCTCAGGGGAAATCAGGCCCCAGCATTTT. This codes for CASSSGEIRPQHF.

V usage is TRBV7-9 and J usage is TRBJ1-6, with D hard to call. The CDR3 length is 12 residues. The ends were cut back, 1 base at V and 10 bases at J, with 5 bases in the middle. CDR1 SEHNR and CDR2 FQNEAQ come from the germline V gene (reference sequence). CDR3 nucleotides: TGTGCCAGCAGCTTAGGAGAGTCACCCCTCCACTTT. Its translation: CASSLGESPLHF.

The gene calls are TRBV7-9 and TRBJ1-5; possible D gene TRBD1, 5 bases. This CDR3 comprises 16 residues. Trimming removed 8 bases at V and 1 base at J, with 18 bases between. Looked up from germline, CDR1 is SEHNR and CDR2 is FQNEAQ (reference sequence). CDR3 residues: CASGLGVGGSNQPQHF. CDR3 sequence (DNA): TGTGCCAGCGGACTTGGGGTGGGGGGAAGCAATCAGCCCCAGCATTTT.

The chain employs TRBV9 and TRBJ2-2, with D maybe TRBD2 (6 bases). This CDR3 is built from 16 residues. V lost 4 bases, J lost 4 bases, and 17 bases lay in between. CDR1 and CDR2 from the germline V gene are SGDLS and YYNGEE. CDR3 coding DNA: TGTGCCAGCAGCAACCGGGGCGGGGCGGTCACCGGGGAGCTGTTTTTT. Translating gives CASSNRGGAVTGELFF.

There are a few counts of this clone. The chain is built from TRBV7-9 and TRBJ2-2, with a weak D call TRBD2 (6 bases). Germline V lookup: CDR1 SEHNR, CDR2 FQNEAQ (reference sequence). Trimming shortened V by 1 base and J by 1 base, and 7 bases separated the two germline ends. There are 15 residues in the CDR3. The CDR3 DNA follows: TGTGCCAGCAGCTTAGGACTAGAGAACACCGGGGAGCTGTTTTTT. This gives the protein CASSLGLENTGELFF.